A selection of T cell receptor beta chains follows, all from one sample in a study of regulatory T cells in long-lasting Graves disease. Each CDR3 protein is one row after TCRdb ran MiXCR on the multiplex PCR reads. The data show some 350,000 distinct CDR3 sequences, about 17% seen once. The same specimen was also included in a second study, on T cells in Graves' hyperthyroidism and ophthalmopathy.

The source was peripheral blood mononuclear cells (PBMCs), collected at new diagnosis, from a patient treated with antithyroid drugs. Receptors originate from a woman aged 18-29 years with Graves disease. CDR3s include the opening cysteine and the closing phenylalanine or tryptophan.

length	J	V	CDR3
13	TRBJ2-5	TRBV30	CAWSGDKQETQYF
15	TRBJ1-5	TRBV27	CASSLSPYPYQPQHF
16	TRBJ2-3	TRBV6-1	CASSDGVSGGADTQYF
13	TRBJ2-5	TRBV18	CASSLNGRETQYF
14	TRBJ2-3	TRBV28	CASKEGQNTDTQYF
15	TRBJ2-3	TRBV15	CATSRDFLGTDTQYF
15	TRBJ1-1	TRBV7-9	CASSLETGIMTEAFF
19	TRBJ2-1	TRBV4-1	CASSQDTTSGRADEREQFF
15	TRBJ1-2	TRBV10-3	CAISTPGQGADGYTF
15	TRBJ2-5	TRBV11-2	CASSSPLERWETQYF
16	TRBJ2-6	TRBV2	CASSADRRPGANVLTF
12	TRBJ2-7	TRBV27	CASRTGVYEQYF
15	TRBJ1-6	TRBV30	CAWSPVGQGLSPLHF
15	TRBJ2-5	TRBV7-9	CASSAGTGPGETQYF
17	TRBJ1-4	TRBV6-1	CASSESLGQGGIVKLFF
12	TRBJ2-3	TRBV5-4	CASRKEADTQYF
13	TRBJ2-1	TRBV6-1	CASSEAPGNEQFF
13	TRBJ2-1	TRBV18	CASSLLRENEQFF
16	TRBJ1-6	TRBV5-1	CASSSNLDGDGSPLHF
13	.	TRBV10-3	CAITKTGGEPQYF
14	TRBJ1-4	TRBV11-2	CASAISPSRGKLFF
13	TRBJ2-1	TRBV12-3/TRBV12-4	CASRGGAYNEQFF
16	TRBJ2-1	TRBV10-3	CAISDRAGTSGNEQLF
17	TRBJ2-3	TRBV28	CASSPSRGTMYTDTQYF
12	TRBJ2-7	TRBV29-1	CSVDYVRGEQYF
15	TRBJ1-1	TRBV18	CASSPLPTPNTEAFF
14	TRBJ2-7	TRBV28	CASSSILTGYEQYF
15	TRBJ1-5	TRBV6-1	CASNRGSILNQPQHF
11	TRBJ2-1	TRBV2	CASSEFGEQFF
14	TRBJ1-2	TRBV7-2	CASSLNSGYYGYTF
14	TRBJ2-3	TRBV11-3	CASTTGGRTDTQYF
19	TRBJ1-1	TRBV18	CASSLLPRDRLYPNTEAFF